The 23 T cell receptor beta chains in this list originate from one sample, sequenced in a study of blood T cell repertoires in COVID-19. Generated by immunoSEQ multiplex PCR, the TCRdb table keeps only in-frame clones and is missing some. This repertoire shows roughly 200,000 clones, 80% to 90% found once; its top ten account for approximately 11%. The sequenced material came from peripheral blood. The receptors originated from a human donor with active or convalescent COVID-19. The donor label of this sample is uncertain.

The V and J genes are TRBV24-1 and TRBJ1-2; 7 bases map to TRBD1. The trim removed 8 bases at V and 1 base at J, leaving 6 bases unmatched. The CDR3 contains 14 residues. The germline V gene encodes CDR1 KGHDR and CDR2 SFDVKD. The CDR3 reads CATTSGTDNYGYTF. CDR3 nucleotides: TGTGCCACCACCTCCGGGACAGATAACTATGGCTACACCTTC.

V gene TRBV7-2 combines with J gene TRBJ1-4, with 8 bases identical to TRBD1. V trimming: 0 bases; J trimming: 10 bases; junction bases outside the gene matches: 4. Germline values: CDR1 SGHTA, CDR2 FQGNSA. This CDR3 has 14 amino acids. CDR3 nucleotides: TGTGCCAGCAGCTTAGCTCGCCAGGGGGCAAAACTGTTTTTT. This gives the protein CASSLARQGAKLFF.

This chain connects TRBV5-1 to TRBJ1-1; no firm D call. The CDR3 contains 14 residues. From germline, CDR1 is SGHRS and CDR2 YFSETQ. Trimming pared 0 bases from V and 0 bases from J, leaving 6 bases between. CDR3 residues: CASSLEALNTEAFF. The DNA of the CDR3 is TGCGCCAGCAGCTTGGAAGCACTGAACACTGAAGCTTTCTTT.

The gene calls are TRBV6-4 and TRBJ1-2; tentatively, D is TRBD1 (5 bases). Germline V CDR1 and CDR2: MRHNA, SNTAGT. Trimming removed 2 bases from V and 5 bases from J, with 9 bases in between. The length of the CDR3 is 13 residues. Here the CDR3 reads CASSDAGVYGYTF. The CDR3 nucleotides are TGTGCCAGCAGTGACGCGGGGGTTTATGGCTACACCTTC.

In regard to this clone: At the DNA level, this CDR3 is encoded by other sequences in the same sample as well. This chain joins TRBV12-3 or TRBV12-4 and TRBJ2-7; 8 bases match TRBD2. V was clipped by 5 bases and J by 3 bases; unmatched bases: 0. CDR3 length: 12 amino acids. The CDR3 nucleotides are TGTGCCAGCAGTAGCGGGAGCTACGAGCAGTACTTC. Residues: CASSSGSYEQYF.

CDR3 sequence: CASSSQEGLAGHNEQFF. The CDR3 bases are TGTGCCAGCAGCTCCCAAGAGGGGCTAGCGGGTCACAATGAGCAGTTCTTC. The chain carries TRBV7-9 and TRBJ2-1, with TRBD2 identical over 8 bases. Germline V lookup: CDR1 SEHNR, CDR2 FQNEAQ (reference sequence). V was clipped by 4 bases and J by 5 bases; unmatched bases: 13. The CDR3 spans 17 residues.

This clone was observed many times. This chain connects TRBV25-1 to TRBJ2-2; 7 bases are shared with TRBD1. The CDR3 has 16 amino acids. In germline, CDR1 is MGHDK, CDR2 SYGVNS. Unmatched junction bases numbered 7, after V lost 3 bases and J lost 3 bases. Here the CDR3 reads CASSEANRGHTGELFF. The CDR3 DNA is TGTGCCAGCAGTGAGGCAAACAGGGGCCACACCGGGGAGCTGTTTTTT.

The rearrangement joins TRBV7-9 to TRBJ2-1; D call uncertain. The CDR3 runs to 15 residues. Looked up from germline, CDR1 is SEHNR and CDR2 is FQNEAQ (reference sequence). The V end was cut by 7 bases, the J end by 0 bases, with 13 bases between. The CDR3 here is CASTGPRSSYNEQFF. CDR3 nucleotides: TGTGCCAGCACCGGTCCACGCAGCTCCTACAATGAGCAGTTCTTC.

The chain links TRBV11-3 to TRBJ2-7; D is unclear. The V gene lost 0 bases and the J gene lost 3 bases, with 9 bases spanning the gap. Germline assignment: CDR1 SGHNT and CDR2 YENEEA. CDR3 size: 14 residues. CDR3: CASSLEPTGYEQYF. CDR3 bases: TGTGCCAGCAGCTTAGAGCCGACTGGCTACGAGCAGTACTTC.

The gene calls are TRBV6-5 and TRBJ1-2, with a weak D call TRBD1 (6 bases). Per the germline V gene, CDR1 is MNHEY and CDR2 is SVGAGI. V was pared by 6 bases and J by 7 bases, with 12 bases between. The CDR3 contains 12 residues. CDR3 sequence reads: CASRAGTFGYTF. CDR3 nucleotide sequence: TGTGCCAGCAGGGCCGGGACATTTGGCTACACCTTC.

DNA for the CDR3: TGTGCCAGCAGCTCGGGCGCTACCGGGACTGAAGATACGCAGTATTTT. Translated: CASSSGATGTEDTQYF. The V call is TRBV5-4, the J call TRBJ2-3; TRBD2 might be the D (6 bases). Trimming took off 3 bases at V and 5 bases at J, with 19 bases between the two ends. The CDR3 is made up of 16 amino acids. CDR1 and CDR2 from the germline V gene are SGHNT and YYREEE (reference sequence).

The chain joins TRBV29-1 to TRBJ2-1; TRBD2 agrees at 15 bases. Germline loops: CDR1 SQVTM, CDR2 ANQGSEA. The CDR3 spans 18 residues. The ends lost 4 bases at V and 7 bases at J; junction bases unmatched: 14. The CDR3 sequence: CSVGTSGRDTNFKNEQFF. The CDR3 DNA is TGCAGCGTTGGGACTAGCGGGAGGGACACGAATTTTAAGAATGAGCAGTTCTTC.

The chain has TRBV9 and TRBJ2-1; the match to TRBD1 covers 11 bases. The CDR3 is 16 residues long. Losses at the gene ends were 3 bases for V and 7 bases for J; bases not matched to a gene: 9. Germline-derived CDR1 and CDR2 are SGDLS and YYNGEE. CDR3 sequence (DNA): TGTGCCAGCAGCGGGAGTGGGACAGGGGGTCGTAATGAGCAGTTCTTC. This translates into CASSGSGTGGRNEQFF.

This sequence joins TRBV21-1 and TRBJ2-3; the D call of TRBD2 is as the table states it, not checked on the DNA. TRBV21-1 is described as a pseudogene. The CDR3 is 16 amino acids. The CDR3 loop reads CATYIGGTASTDTQYF. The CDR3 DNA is TGTGCCACCTATATCGGGGGAACTGCTAGCACAGATACGCAGTATTTT.

CDR3: CASSWDRVNTEAFF. In DNA, the CDR3 is TGTGCCAGCAGTTGGGACAGGGTGAACACTGAAGCTTTCTTT. This chain connects TRBV27 to TRBJ1-1; TRBD1 aligns across 9 bases. This CDR3 comprises 14 residues. Germline values: CDR1 MNHEY, CDR2 SMNVEV (reference sequence). Unmatched junction bases numbered 0, after V lost 4 bases and J lost 0 bases.

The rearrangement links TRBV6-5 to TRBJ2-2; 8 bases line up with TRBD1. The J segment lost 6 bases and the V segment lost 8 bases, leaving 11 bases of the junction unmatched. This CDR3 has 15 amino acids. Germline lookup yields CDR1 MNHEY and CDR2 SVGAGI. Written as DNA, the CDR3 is TGTGCCAGCTCTTCACAGGGGGGTGGAGCCGGGGAGCTGTTTTTT. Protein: CASSSQGGGAGELFF.

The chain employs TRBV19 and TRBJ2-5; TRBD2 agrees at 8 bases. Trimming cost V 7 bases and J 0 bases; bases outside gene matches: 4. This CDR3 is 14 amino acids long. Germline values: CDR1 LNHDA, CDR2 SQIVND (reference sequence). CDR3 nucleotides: TGTGCCAGTAATAGCGGGACGTACCAAGAGACCCAGTACTTC. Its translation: CASNSGTYQETQYF. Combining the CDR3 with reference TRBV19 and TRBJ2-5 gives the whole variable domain DGGITQSPKYLFRKEGQNVTLSCEQNLNHDAMYWYRQDPGQGLRLIYYSQIVNDFQKGDIAEGYSVSREKKESFPLTVTSAQKNPTAFYLCASNSGTYQETQYFGPGTRLLVL.

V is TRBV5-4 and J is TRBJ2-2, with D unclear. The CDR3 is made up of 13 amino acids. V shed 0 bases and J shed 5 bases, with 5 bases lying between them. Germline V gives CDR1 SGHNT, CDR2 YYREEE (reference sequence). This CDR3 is CASSLDSTGELFF. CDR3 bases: TGTGCCAGCAGCTTGGATTCTACCGGGGAGCTGTTTTTT.

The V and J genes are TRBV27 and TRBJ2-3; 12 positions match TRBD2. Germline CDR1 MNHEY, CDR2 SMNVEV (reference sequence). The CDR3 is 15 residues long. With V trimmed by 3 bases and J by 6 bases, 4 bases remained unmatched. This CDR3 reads CASSFRLAGGDTQYF. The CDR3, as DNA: TGTGCCAGCAGTTTTAGGCTAGCGGGGGGGGATACGCAGTATTTT.

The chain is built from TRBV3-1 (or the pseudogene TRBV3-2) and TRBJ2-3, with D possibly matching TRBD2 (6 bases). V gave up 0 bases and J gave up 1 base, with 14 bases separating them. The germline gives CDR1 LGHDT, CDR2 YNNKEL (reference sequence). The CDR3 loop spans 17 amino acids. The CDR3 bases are TGTGCCAGCAGCCAAGATAGGAGGGCTAGTGGCACAGATACGCAGTATTTT. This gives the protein CASSQDRRASGTDTQYF.

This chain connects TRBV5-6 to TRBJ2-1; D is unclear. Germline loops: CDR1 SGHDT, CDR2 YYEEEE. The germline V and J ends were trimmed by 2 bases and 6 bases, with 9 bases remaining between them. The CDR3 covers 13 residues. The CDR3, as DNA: TGTGCCAGCAGCTTCGGTCTCGGCAATGAGCAGTTCTTC. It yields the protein CASSFGLGNEQFF. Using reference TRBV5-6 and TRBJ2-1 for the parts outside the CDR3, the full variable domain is DAGVTQSPTHLIKTRGQQVTLRCSPKSGHDTVSWYQQALGQGPQFIFQYYEEEERQRGNFPDRFSGHQFPNYSSELNVNALLLGDSALYLCASSFGLGNEQFFGPGTRLTVL.

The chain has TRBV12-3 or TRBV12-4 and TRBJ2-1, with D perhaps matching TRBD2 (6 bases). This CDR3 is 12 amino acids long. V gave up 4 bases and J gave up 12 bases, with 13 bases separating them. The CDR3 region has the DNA TGTGCCAGCAGTTCTCCGGGAGATGGGCAGTTCTTC. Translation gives CASSSPGDGQFF.

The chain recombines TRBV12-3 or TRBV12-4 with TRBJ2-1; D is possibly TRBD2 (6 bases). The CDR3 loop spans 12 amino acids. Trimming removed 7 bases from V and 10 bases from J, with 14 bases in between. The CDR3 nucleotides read TGTGCCAGCACGGCCTGGGGGGAGGAGCAGTTCTTC. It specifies CASTAWGEEQFF.